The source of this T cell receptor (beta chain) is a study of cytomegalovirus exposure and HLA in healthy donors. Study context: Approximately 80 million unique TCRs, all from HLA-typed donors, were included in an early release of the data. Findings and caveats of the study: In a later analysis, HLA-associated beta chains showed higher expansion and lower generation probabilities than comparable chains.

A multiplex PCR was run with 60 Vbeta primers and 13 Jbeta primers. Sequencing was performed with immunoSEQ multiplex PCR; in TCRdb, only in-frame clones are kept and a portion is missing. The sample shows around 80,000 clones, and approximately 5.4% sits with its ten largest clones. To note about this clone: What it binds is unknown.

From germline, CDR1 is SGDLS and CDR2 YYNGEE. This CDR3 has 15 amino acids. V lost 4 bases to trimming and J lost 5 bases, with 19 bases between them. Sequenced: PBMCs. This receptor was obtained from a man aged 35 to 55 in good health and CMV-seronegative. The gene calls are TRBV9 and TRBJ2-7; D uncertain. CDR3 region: CASSPDLRGIHEQYF. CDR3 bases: TGTGCCAGCAGCCCCGACCTTAGAGGCATCCACGAGCAGTACTTC.